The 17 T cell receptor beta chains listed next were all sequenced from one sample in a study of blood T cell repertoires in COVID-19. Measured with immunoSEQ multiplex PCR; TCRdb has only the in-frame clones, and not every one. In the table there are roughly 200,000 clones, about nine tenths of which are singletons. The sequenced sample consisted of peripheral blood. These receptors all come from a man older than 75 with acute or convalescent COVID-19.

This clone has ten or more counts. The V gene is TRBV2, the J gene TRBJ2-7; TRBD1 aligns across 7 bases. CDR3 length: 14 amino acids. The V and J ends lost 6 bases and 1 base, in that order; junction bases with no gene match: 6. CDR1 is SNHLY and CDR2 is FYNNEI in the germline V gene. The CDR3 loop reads CASRWTGLSYEQYF. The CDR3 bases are TGTGCCAGCAGATGGACAGGCCTTTCCTACGAGCAGTACTTC.

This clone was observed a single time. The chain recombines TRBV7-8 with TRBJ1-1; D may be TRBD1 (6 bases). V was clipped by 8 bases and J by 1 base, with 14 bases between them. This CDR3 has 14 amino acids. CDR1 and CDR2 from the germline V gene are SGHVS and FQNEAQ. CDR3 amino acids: CASAPGQSNTEAFF. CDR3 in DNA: TGTGCCAGCGCCCCCGGACAGTCGAACACTGAAGCTTTCTTT.

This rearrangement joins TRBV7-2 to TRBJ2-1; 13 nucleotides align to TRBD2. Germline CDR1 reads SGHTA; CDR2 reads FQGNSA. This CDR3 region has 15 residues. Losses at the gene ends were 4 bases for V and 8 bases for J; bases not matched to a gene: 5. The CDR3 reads CASSWRTSGSYEQFF. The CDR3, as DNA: TGTGCCAGCAGCTGGCGGACTAGCGGGAGCTATGAGCAGTTCTTC. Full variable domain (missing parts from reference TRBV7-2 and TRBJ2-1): GAGVSQSPSNKVTEKGKDVELRCDPISGHTALYWYRQSLGQGLEFLIYFQGNSAPDKSGLPSDRFSAERTGGSVSTLTIQRTQQEDSAVYLCASSWRTSGSYEQFFGPGTRLTVL.

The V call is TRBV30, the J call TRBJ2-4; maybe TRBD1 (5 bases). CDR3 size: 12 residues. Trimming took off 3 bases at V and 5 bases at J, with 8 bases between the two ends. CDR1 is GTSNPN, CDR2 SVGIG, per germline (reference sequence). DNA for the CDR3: TGTGCCTGGAGGGTGGGGCAAAACATTCAGTACTTC. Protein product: CAWRVGQNIQYF.

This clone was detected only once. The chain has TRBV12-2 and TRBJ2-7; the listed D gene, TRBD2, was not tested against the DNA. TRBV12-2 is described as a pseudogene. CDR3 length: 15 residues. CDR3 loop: CASRRARGSSYEQYV. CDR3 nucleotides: TGTGCAAGTCGCCGCGCCCGGGGGAGTTCCTACGAGCAGTACGTC.

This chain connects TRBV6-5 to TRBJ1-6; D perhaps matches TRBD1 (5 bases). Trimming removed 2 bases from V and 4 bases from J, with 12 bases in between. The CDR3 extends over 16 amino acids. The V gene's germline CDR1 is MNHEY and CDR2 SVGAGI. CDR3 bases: TGTGCCAGCAGTTACGCAGGGCCTTCTTATAATTCACCCCTCCACTTT. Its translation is CASSYAGPSYNSPLHF.

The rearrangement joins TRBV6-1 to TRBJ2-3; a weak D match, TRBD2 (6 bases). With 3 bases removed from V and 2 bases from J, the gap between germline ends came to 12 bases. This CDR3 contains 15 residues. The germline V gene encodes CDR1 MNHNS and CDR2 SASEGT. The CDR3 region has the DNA TGTGCCAGCAGTGAGCCGGGACTTCCCACAGATACGCAGTATTTT. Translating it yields CASSEPGLPTDTQYF.

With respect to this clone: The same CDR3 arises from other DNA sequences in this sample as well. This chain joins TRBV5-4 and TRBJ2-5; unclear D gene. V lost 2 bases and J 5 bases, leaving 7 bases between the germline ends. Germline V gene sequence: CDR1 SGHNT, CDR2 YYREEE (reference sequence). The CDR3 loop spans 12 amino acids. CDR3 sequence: CASSFPQETQYF. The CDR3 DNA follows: TGTGCCAGCAGCTTTCCTCAGGAGACCCAGTACTTC.

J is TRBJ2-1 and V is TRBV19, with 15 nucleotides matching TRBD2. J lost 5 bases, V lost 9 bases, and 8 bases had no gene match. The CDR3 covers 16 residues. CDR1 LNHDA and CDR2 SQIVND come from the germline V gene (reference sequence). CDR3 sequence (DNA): TGTGCCAGCGGAGGACTAGCGGGAGGGCGAGACAATGAGCAGTTCTTC. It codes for CASGGLAGGRDNEQFF. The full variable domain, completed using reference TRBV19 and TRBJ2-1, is DGGITQSPKYLFRKEGQNVTLSCEQNLNHDAMYWYRQDPGQGLRLIYYSQIVNDFQKGDIAEGYSVSREKKESFPLTVTSAQKNPTAFYLCASGGLAGGRDNEQFFGPGTRLTVL.

CDR3 sequence (DNA): TGTGCCAGCAGCTTAGGAAGGGGGCAGAGCCAAGAGACCCAGTACTTC. Translation gives CASSLGRGQSQETQYF. J is TRBJ2-5 and V is TRBV11-1; 7 positions match TRBD1. CDR1 SGHAT and CDR2 FQDESV come from the germline V gene (reference sequence). The CDR3 loop spans 16 amino acids. V trimming: 1 base; J trimming: 1 base; junction bases outside the gene matches: 6.

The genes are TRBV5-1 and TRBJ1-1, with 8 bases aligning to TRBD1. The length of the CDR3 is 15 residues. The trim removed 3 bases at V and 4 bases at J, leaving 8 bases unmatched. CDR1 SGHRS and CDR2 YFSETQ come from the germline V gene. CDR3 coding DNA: TGCGCCAGCAGCTGGGCCACAGGGGGTAGCACTGAAGCTTTCTTT. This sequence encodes CASSWATGGSTEAFF.

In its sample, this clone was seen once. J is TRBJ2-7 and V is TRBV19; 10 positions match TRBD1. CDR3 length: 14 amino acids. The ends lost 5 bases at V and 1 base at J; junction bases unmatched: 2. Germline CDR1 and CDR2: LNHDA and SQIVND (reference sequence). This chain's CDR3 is CASSRTGGSYEQYF. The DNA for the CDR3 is TGTGCCAGTAGTCGGACAGGGGGGTCCTACGAGCAGTACTTC.

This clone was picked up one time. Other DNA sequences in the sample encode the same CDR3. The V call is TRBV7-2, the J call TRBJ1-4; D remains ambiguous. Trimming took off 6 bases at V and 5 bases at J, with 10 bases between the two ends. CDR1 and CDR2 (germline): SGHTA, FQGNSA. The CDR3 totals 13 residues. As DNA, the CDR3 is TGTGCCAGCAGGCCGACGGGGAATGAAAAACTGTTTTTT. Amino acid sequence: CASRPTGNEKLFF.

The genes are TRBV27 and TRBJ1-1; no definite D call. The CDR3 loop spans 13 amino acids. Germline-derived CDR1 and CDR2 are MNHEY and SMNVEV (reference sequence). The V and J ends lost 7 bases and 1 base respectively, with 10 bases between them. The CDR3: CASINNANTEAFF. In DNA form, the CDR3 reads TGTGCCAGCATTAACAACGCGAACACTGAAGCTTTCTTT.

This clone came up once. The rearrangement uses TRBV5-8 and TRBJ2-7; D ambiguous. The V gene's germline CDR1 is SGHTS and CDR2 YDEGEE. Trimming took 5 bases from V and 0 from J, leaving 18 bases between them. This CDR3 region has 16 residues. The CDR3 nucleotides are TGTGCCAGCAGAGACCCGGGTGAGAAACCCTCCTACGAGCAGTACGTC. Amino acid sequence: CASRDPGEKPSYEQYV.

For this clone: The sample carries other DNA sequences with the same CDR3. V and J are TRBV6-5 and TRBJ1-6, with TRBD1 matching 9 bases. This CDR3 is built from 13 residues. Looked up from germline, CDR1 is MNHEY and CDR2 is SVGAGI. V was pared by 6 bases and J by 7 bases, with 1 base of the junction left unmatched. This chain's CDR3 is CASRGQGNSPLHF. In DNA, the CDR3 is TGTGCCAGCAGGGGACAGGGAAATTCACCCCTCCACTTT.

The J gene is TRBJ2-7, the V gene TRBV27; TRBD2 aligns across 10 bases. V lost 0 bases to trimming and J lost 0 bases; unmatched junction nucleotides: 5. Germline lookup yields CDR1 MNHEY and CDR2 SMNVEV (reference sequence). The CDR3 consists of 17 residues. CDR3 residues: CASSLSRASGSSYEQYV. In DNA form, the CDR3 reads TGTGCCAGCAGTTTATCCCGGGCTAGCGGGAGCTCCTACGAGCAGTACGTC.